This T cell receptor beta chain was captured in a study of blood T cell repertoires in COVID-19. Study context: Samples representing acute and convalescent COVID-19 were sourced from the United States, Italy and Spain. T cells, B-cell-depleted T cells, or PBMCs supplied cDNA or gDNA.

Original processing methods: The authors estimated nucleated cell counts from reference gene primer amplification. Only in-frame clones appear in the TCRdb table, and some are missing; sequencing was by immunoSEQ multiplex PCR. D and trimming were read from the DNA, whereas the V and J calls and clone size are those reported in that table. The sample gives more than 200,000 clones, about nine tenths of which show up once; approximately 10% is in the top ten. Enrolled during active infection, Seattle patients were then followed longitudinally. With 2 bases removed from V and 10 bases from J, the gap between germline ends came to 8 bases. The CDR3 runs to 11 residues. Per germline, CDR1 SQVTM and CDR2 ANQGSEA.

V is TRBV29-1 and J is TRBJ1-4, with no clear D. The TCR comes from a middle-aged man with COVID-19, enrolled during active disease. Sequencing was carried out using peripheral blood. As DNA, the CDR3 is TGCAGCGTTGAAAAAGGAGGAAAACTGTTTTTT. It specifies CSVEKGGKLFF.